This TCR beta chain was profiled in a study of lymphopenia after photon versus proton radiotherapy. This clone was counted a few times. Only in-frame clones appear in the TCRdb table, and some are missing; sequencing was by immunoSEQ multiplex PCR. This table holds approximately 30,000 clones, 81% found once. The CDR3 is 15 residues long. The V end lost 4 bases, the J end lost 0 bases, and 10 bases lay between the germline ends. Looked up from germline, CDR1 is WNHNN and CDR2 is SYGVQD (reference sequence). This clonotype was obtained from a man aged 45 to 65 with gastric cancer. The chain joins TRBV10-1 to TRBJ1-3; D is unresolved. This specimen consisted of peripheral blood, obtained from a patient treated with photon-based radiotherapy. The CDR3: CASSVNRGSGNTIYF. CDR3 nucleotides: TGCGCCAGCAGTGTTAACCGGGGCTCTGGAAACACCATATATTTT.